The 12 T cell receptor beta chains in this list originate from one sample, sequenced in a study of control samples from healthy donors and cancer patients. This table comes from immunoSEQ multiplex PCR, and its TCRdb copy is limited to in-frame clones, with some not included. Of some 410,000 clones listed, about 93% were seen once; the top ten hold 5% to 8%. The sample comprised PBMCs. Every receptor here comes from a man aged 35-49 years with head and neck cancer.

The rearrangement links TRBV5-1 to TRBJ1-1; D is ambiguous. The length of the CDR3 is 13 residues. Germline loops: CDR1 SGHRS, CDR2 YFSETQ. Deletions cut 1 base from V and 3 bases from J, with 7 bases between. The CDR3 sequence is CASSLTDYTEAFF. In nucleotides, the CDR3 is TGCGCCAGCAGCTTGACAGATTACACTGAAGCTTTCTTT.

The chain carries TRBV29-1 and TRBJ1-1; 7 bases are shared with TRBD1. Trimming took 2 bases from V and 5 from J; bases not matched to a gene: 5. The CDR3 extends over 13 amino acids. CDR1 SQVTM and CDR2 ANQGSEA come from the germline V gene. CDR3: CSVEIAGGTEAFF. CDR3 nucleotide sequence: TGCAGCGTTGAAATAGCAGGGGGGACTGAAGCTTTCTTT.

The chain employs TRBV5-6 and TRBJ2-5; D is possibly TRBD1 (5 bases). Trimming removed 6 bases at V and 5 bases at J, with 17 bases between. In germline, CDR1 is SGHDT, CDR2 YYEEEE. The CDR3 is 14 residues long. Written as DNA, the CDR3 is TGTGCCAGCACCAACCGGCAGGGTAAGGAGACCCAGTACTTC. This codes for CASTNRQGKETQYF.

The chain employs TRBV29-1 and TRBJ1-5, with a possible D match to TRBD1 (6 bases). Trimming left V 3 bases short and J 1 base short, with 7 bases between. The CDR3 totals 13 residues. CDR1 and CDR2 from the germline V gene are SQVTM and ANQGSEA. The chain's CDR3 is CSVDQGSNQPQHF. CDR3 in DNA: TGCAGCGTTGACCAGGGGAGCAATCAGCCCCAGCATTTT.

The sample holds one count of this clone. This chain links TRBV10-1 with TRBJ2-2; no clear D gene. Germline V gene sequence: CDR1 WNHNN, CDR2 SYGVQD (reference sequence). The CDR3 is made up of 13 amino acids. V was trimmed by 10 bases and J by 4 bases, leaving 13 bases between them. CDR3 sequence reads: CATTPELTGELFF. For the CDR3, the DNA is TGCGCCACTACCCCAGAACTCACCGGGGAGCTGTTTTTT.

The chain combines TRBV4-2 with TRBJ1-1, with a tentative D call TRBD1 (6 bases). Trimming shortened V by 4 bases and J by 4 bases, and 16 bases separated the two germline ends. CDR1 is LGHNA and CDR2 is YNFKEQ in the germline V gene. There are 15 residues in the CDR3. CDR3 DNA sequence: TGTGCCAGCAGCCCAAAGGGGGGATCGGCCACTGAAGCTTTCTTT. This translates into CASSPKGGSATEAFF.

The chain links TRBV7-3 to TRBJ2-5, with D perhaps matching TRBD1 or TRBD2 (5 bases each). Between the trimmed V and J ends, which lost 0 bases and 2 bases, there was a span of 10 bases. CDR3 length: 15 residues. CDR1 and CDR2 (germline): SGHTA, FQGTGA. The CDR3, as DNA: TGTGCCAGCAGCTTAACAGCAGGGAGTCAAGAGACCCAGTACTTC. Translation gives CASSLTAGSQETQYF.

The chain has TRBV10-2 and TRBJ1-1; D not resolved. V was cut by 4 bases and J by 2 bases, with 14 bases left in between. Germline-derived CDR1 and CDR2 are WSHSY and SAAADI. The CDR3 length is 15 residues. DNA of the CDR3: TGCGCCAGCAGTGCGGTCAAGGGTGGCAACACTGAAGCTTTCTTT. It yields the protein CASSAVKGGNTEAFF.

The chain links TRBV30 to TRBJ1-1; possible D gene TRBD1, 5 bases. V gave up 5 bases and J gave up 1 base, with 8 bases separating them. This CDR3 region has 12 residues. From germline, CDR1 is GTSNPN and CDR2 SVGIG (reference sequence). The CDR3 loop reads CAWDTGNTEAFF. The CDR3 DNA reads TGTGCCTGGGATACAGGGAACACTGAAGCTTTCTTT.

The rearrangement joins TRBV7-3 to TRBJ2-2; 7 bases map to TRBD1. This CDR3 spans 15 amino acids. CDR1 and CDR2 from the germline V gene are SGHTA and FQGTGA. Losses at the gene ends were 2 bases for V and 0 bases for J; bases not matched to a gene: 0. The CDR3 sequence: CASSLQGANTGELFF. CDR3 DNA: TGTGCCAGCAGCTTACAGGGGGCGAACACCGGGGAGCTGTTTTTT.

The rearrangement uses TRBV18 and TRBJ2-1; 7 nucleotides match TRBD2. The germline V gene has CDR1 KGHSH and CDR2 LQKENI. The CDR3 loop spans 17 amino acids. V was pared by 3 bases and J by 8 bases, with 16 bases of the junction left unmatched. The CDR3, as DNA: TGTGCCAGCTCACCTTATTATTCAGGCGGGAGTCATGATGAGCAGTTCTTC. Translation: CASSPYYSGGSHDEQFF.

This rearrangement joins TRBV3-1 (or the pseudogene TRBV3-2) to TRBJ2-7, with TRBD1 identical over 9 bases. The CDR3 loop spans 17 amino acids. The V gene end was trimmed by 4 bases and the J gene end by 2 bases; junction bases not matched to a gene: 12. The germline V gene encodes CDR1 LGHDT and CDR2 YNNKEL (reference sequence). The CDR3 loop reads CASSRRHGQGTPYEQYF. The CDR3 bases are TGTGCCAGCAGCCGACGTCATGGACAGGGGACCCCCTACGAGCAGTACTTC.